This T cell receptor beta chain appears in the sequencing data of a study of T cell repertoires and HLA-DP antigens. On this clone: What it binds is unknown.

The germline CDR1 and CDR2 sequences are SGHTA and FQGNSA. The CDR3 sequence is 17 residues long. Trimming took 5 bases from V and 3 from J; bases not matched to a gene: 14. The PCR primers covered 54 TRBV and 13 TRBJ segments. Measured with immunoSEQ multiplex PCR; TCRdb has only the in-frame clones, and not every one. The sample holds approximately 110,000 clones, 90% to 95% seen once. Sequenced material: CD4+ T cells from PBMCs. The chain links TRBV7-2 to TRBJ2-3; TRBD2 matches at 7 bases. The receptor was derived from a woman between 18 and 30 years old in good health and CMV-seronegative. CDR3 region: CASSPGGLSGLTDTQYF. As DNA, the CDR3 is TGTGCCAGCAGCCCGGGGGGATTGTCGGGTTTGACAGATACGCAGTATTTT.